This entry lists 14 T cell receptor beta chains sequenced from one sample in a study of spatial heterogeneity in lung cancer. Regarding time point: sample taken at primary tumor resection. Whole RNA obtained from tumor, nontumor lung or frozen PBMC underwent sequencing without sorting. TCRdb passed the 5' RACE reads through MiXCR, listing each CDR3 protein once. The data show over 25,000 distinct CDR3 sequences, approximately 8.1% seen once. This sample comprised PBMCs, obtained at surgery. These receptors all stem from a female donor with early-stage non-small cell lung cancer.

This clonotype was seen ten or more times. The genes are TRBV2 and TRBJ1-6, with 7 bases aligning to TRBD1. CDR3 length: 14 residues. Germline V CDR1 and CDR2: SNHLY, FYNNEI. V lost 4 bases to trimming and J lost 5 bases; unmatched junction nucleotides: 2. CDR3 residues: CASSGDSHNSPLHF. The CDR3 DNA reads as TGTGCCAGCAGTGGGGACAGCCATAATTCACCCCTCCACTTT.

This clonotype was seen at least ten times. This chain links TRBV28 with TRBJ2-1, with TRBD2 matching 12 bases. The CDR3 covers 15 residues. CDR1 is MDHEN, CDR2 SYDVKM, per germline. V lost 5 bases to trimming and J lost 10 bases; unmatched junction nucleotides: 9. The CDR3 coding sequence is TGTGCCAGCAGTAGAGGACTAGCGGGATCCTTGGAGCAGTTCTTC. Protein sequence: CASSRGLAGSLEQFF.

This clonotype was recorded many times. The CDR3: CARATSGGQETQYF. The CDR3 DNA reads as TGTGCCAGAGCCACTAGCGGTGGACAAGAGACCCAGTACTTC. The chain carries TRBV2 and TRBJ2-5; 8 nucleotides agree with TRBD2. The trim removed 9 bases at V and 2 bases at J, leaving 8 bases unmatched. This CDR3 is 14 amino acids long. Germline CDR1 SNHLY, CDR2 FYNNEI.

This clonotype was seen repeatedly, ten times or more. The CDR3 sequence is CASSPGTSGRFEQFF. CDR3 bases: TGTGCCAGCAGTCCGGGGACTAGCGGGAGGTTTGAGCAGTTCTTC. This chain connects TRBV27 to TRBJ2-1; 15 bases fit TRBD2. CDR3 length: 15 amino acids. Trimming removed 5 bases from V and 9 bases from J; junction bases left unmatched: 5. The germline CDR1 and CDR2 sequences are MNHEY and SMNVEV (reference sequence).

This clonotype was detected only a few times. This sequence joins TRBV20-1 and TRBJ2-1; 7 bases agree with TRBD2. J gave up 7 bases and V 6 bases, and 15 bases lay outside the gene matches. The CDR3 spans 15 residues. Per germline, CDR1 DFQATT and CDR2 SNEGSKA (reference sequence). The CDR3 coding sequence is TGCAGTGCACCCTTTCGGGGAGGGGCCTGGAATGAGCAGTTCTTC. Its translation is CSAPFRGGAWNEQFF.

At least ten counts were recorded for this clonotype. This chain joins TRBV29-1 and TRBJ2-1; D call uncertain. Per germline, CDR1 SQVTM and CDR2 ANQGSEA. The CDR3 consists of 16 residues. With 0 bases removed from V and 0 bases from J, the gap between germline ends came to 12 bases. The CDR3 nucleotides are TGCAGCGTTGAAGATTCAGGCAGTCGCTCCTACAATGAGCAGTTCTTC. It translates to CSVEDSGSRSYNEQFF.

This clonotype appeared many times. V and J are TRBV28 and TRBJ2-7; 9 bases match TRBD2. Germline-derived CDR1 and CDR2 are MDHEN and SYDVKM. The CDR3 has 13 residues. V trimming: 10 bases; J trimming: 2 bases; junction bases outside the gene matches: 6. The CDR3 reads CANASGEAYEQYF. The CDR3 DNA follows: TGTGCCAACGCTAGCGGGGAGGCCTACGAGCAGTACTTC.

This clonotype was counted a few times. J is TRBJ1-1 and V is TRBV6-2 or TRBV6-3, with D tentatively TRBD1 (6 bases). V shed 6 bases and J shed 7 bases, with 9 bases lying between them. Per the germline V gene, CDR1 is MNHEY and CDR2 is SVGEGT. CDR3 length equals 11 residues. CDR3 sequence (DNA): TGTGCCAGCAGCTCCAGGGGTGAAGCTTTCTTT. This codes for CASSSRGEAFF.

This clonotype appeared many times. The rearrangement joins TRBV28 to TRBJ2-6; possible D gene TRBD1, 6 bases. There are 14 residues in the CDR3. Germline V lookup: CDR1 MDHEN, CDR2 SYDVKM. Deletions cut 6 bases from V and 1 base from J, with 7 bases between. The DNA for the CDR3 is TGTGCCAGCAGGCAGGGGTCTGGGGCCAACGTCCTGACTTTC. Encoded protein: CASRQGSGANVLTF.

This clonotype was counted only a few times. The CDR3 sequence: CASSILGTPLGNQPQHF. The DNA of the CDR3 is TGTGCCAGTAGTATTTTGGGAACACCCTTGGGCAATCAGCCCCAGCATTTT. The V gene is TRBV19, the J gene TRBJ1-5, with D hard to call. The CDR3 totals 17 residues. Germline lookup yields CDR1 LNHDA and CDR2 SQIVND (reference sequence). V was clipped by 3 bases and J by 2 bases, with 17 bases between them.

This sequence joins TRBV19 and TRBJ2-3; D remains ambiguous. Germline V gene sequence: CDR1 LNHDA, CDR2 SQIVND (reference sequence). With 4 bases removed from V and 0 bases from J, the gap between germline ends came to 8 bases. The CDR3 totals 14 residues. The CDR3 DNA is TGTGCCAGTAGTAGAAGGAGTAGCACAGATACGCAGTATTTT. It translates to CASSRRSSTDTQYF.

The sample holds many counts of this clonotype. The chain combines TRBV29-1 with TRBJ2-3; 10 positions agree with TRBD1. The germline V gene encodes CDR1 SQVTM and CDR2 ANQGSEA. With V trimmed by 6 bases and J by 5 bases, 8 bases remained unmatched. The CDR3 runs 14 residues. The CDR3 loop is CSVWGQGSGDTQYF. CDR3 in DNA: TGCAGCGTGTGGGGACAGGGGAGTGGAGATACGCAGTATTTT.

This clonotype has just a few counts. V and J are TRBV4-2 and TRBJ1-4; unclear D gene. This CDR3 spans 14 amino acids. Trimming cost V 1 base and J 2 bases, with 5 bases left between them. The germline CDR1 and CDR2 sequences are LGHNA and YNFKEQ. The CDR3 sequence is CASSQVGTNEKLFF. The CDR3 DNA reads TGTGCCAGCAGCCAAGTGGGTACTAATGAAAAACTGTTTTTT.

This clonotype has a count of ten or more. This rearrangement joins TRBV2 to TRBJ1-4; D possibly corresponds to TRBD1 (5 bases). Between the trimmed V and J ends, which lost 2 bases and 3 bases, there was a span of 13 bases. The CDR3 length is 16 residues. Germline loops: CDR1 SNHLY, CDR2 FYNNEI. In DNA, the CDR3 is TGTGCCAGCAGTGAAAGGGGTTTAGTGGCTAATGAAAAACTGTTTTTT. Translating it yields CASSERGLVANEKLFF.